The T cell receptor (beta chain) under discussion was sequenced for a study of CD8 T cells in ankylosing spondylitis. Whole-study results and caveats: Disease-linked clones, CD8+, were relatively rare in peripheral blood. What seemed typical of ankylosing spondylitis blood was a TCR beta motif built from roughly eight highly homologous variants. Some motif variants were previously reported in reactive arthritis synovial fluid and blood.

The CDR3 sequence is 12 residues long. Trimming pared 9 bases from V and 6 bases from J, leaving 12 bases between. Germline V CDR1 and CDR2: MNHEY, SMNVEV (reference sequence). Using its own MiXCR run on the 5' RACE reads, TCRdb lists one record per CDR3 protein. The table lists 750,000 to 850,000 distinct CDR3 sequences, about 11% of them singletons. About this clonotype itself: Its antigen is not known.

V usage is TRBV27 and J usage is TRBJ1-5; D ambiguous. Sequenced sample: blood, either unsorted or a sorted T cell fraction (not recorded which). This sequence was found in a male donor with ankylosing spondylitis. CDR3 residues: CASSEWVQPQHF. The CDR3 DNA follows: TGTGCCAGTTCGGAGTGGGTTCAGCCCCAGCATTTT.